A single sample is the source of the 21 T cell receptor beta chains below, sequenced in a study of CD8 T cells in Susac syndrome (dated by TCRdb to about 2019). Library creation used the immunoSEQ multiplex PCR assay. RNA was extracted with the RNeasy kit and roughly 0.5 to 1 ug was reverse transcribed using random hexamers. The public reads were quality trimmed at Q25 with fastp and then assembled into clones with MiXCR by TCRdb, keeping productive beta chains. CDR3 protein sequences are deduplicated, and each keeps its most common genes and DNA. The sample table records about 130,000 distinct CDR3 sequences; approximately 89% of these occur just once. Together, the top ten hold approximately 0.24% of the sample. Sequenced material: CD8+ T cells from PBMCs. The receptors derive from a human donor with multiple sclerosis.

This CDR3 is CASSQMDRTPSNEQFF. As DNA, the CDR3 is TGTGCCAGCAGCCAAATGGACAGGACGCCCTCAAATGAGCAGTTCTTC. The gene calls are TRBV14 and TRBJ2-1; 7 positions agree with TRBD1. Germline V gives CDR1 SGHDN, CDR2 FVKESK. V was pared by 2 bases and J by 7 bases, with 11 bases of the junction left unmatched. The CDR3 is 16 amino acids.

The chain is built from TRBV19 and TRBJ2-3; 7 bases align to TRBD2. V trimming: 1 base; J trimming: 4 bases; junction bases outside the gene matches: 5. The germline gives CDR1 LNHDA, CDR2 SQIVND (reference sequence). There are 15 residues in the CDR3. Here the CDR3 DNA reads TGTGCCAGTAGTATAGTGGCGGGAGTAGCAGATACGCAGTATTTT. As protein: CASSIVAGVADTQYF.

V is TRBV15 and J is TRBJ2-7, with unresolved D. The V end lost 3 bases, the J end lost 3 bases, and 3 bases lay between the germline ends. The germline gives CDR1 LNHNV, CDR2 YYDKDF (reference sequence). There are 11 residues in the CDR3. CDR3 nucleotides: TGTGCCACCAGCAGCCTCTACGAGCAGTACTTC. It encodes CATSSLYEQYF. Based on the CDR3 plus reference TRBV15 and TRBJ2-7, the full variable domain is DAMVIQNPRYQVTQFGKPVTLSCSQTLNHNVMYWYQQKSSQAPKLLFHYYDKDFNNEADTPDNFQSRRPNTSFCFLDIRSPGLGDTAMYLCATSSLYEQYFGPGTRLTVT.

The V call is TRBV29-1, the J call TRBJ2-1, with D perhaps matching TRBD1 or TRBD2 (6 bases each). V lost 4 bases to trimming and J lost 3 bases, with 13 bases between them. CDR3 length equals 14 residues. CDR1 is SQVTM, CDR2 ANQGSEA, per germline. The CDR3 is CSVVGGIYYNEQFF. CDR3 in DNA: TGCAGCGTTGTAGGGGGGATCTACTACAATGAGCAGTTCTTC.

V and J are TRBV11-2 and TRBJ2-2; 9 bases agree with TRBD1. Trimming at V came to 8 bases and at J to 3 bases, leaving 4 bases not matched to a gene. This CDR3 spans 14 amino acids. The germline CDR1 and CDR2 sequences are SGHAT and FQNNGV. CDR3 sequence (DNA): TGTGCCAGCCAGGACAGGGGTGACACCGGGGAGCTGTTTTTT. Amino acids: CASQDRGDTGELFF.

The CDR3 DNA sequence: TGTGCCAGCAGCCGACAGGGGGATATAATTCAGCCCCAGCATTTT. Its protein is CASSRQGDIIQPQHF. The rearrangement joins TRBV28 to TRBJ1-5; 9 bases agree with TRBD1. The V and J ends lost 6 bases and 6 bases, in that order; junction bases with no gene match: 9. CDR1 MDHEN and CDR2 SYDVKM come from the germline V gene. The CDR3 covers 15 residues.

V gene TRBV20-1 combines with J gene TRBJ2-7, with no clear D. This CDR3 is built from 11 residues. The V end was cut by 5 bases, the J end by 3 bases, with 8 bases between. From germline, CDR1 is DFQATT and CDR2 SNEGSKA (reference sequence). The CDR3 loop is CSAAGLYEQYF. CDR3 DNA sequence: TGCAGTGCTGCAGGCCTCTACGAGCAGTACTTC.

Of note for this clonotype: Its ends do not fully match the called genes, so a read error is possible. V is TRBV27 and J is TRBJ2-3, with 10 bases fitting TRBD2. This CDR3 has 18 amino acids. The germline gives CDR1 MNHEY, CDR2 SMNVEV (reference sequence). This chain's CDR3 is CVSSLGTSVGGGTDTQYF. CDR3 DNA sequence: TGTGTCAGCAGTTTAGGGACTAGCGTGGGCGGGGGCACAGATACGCAGTATTTT.

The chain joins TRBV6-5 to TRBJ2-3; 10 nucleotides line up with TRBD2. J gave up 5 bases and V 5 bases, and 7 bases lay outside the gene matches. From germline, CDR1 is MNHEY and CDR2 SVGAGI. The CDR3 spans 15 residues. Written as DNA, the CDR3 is TGTGCCAGCAGTGGCCAGCGGGAGGGACAAGATACGCAGTATTTT. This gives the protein CASSGQREGQDTQYF.

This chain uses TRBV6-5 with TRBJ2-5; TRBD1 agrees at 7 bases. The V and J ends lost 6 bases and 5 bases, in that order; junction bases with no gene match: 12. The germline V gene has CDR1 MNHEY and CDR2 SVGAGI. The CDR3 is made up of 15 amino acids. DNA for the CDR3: TGTGCCAGCAGACCATCCACAGGGGTATGGGAGACCCAGTACTTC. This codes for CASRPSTGVWETQYF.

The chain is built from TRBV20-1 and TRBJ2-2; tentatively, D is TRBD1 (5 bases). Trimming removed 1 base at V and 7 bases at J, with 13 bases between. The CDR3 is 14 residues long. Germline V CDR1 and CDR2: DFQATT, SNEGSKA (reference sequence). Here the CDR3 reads CSARVKGSGGELFF. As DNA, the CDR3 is TGCAGTGCTAGAGTTAAGGGGTCTGGCGGGGAGCTGTTTTTT.

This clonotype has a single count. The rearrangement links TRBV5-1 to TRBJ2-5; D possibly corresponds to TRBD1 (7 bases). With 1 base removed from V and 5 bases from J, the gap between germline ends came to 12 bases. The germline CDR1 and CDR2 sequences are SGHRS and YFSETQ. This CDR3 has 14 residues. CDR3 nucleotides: TGCGCCAGCAGCTTGTGGACAGGAGGGGAGACCCAGTACTTC. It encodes CASSLWTGGETQYF.

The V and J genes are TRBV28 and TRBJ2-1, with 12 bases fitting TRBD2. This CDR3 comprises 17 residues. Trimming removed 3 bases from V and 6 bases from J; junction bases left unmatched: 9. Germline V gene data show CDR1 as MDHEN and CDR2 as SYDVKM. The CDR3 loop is CASSFVSSGRVGNEQFF. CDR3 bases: TGTGCCAGCAGTTTTGTCTCTAGCGGGAGGGTGGGCAATGAGCAGTTCTTC.

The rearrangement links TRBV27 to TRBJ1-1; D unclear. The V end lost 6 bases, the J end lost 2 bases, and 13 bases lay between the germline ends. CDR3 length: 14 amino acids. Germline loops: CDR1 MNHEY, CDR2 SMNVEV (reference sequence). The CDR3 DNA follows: TGTGCCAGCAGAACGGGCAGCTTTAACACTGAAGCTTTCTTT. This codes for CASRTGSFNTEAFF.

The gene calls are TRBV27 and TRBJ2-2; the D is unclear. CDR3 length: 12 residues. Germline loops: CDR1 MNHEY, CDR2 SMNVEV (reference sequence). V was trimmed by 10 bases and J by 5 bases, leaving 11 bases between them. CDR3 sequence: CAILSWTGELFF. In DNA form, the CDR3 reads TGTGCCATCCTTTCTTGGACCGGGGAGCTGTTTTTT.

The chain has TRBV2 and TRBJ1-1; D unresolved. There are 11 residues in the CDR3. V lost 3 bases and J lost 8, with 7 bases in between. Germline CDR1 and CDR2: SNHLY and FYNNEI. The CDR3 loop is CASSEGQEAFF. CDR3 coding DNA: TGTGCCAGCAGTGAGGGTCAGGAAGCTTTCTTT.

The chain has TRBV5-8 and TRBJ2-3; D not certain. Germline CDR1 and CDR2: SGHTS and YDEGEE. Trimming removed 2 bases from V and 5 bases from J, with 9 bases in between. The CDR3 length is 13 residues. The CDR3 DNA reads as TGTGCCAGCAGCTTTGGTTCCGGAGATACGCAGTATTTT. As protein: CASSFGSGDTQYF.

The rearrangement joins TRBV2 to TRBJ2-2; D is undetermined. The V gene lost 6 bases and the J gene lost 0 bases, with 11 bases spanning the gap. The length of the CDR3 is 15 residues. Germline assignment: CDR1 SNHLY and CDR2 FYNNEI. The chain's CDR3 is CASRNTGPNTGELFF. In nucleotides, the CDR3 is TGTGCCAGCAGAAATACCGGGCCGAACACCGGGGAGCTGTTTTTT.

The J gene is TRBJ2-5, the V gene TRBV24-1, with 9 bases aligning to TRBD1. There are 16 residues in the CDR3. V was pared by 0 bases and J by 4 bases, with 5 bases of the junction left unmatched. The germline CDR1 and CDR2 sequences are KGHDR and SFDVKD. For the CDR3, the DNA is TGTGCCACCAGTGATTTGGGGACAGGGTTACGAGAGACCCAGTACTTC. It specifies CATSDLGTGLRETQYF.

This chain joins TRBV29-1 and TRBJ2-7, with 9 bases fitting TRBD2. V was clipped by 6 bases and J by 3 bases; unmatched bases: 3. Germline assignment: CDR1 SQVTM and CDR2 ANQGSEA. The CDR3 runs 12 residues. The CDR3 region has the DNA TGCAGCGTACAGACTAGCGGCTACGAGCAGTACTTC. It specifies CSVQTSGYEQYF.

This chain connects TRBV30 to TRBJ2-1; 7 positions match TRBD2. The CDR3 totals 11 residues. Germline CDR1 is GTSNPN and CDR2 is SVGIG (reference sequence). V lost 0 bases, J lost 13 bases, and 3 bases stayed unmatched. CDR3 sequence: CAWSVGTIQFF. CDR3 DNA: TGTGCCTGGAGTGTTGGGACTATTCAGTTCTTC.